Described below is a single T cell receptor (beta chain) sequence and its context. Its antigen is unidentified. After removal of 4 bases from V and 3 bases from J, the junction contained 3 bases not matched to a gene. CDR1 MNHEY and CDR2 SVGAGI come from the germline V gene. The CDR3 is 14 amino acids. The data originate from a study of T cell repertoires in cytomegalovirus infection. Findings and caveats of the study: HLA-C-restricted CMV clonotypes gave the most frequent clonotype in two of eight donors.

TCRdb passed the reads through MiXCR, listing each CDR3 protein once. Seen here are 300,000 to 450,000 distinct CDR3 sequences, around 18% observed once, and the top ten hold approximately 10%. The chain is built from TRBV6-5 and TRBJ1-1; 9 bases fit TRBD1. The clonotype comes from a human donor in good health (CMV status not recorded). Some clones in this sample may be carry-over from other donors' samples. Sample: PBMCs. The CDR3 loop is CASSWGQGDTEAFF. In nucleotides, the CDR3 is TGTGCCAGCAGTTGGGGACAGGGAGACACTGAAGCTTTCTTT.